This T cell receptor beta chain was retrieved from a study of T cells after yellow fever vaccination. UMIs and a universal primer site were added when TCR cDNA was made by 5'RACE template switching. TCRdb re-analysed the 5' RACE reads in MiXCR, keeping a single row per CDR3 protein. The table shows roughly 65,000 distinct CDR3 sequences, with 5.9% occurring only once. CDR3 length equals 12 residues. V was trimmed by 6 bases and J by 4 bases, leaving 9 bases between them. Germline-derived CDR1 and CDR2 are SEHNR and FQNEAQ (reference sequence). This clonotype occurred many times. Here the sequenced sample was CD4+ T cells sorted from PBMCs, taken roughly 15 days after the first yellow fever vaccination. The V call is TRBV7-9, the J call TRBJ2-5; a possible D gene is TRBD2 (5 bases). The receptor was derived from a man between 18 and 35 years old who received the YFV17D yellow fever vaccine. The CDR3 DNA sequence: TGTGCCAGCAGTCCCAGCGGAGAGACCCAGTACTTC. Amino acid sequence: CASSPSGETQYF.